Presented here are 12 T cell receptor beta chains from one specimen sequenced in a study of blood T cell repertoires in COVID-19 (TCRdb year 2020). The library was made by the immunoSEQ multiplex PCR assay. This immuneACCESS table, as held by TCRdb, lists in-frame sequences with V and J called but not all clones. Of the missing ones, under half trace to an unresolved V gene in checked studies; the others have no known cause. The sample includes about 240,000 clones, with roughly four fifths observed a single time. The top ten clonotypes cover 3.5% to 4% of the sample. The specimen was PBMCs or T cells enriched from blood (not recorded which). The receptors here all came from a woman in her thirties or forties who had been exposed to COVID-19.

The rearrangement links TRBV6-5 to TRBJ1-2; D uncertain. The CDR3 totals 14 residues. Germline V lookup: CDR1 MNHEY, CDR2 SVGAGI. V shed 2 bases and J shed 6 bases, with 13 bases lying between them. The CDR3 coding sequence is TGTGCCAGCAGTTACGGAGGTTCTTCGGATGGCTACACCTTC. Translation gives CASSYGGSSDGYTF.

CDR3 region: CASSPRSPVSQVETQYF. The CDR3 nucleotides read TGTGCCAGCTCACCACGATCCCCGGTTTCACAGGTGGAGACCCAGTACTTC. The V call is TRBV18, the J call TRBJ2-5, with a weak D call TRBD1 (5 bases). Deletions cut 1 base from V and 5 bases from J, with 20 bases between. This CDR3 spans 17 amino acids. Germline CDR1 KGHSH, CDR2 LQKENI.

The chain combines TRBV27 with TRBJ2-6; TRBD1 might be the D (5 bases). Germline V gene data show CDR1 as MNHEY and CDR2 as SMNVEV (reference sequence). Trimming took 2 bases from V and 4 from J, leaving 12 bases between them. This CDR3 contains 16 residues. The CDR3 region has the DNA TGTGCCAGCAGTTTAGGGGCCATCGTGGGGGCCAACGTCCTGACTTTC. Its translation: CASSLGAIVGANVLTF.

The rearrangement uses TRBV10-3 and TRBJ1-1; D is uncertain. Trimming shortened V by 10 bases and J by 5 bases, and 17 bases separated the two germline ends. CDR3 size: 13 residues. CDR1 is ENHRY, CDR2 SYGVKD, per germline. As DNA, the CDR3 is TGTGCCACCCGGAGAGACGGAGTTACTGAAGCTTTCTTT. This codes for CATRRDGVTEAFF.

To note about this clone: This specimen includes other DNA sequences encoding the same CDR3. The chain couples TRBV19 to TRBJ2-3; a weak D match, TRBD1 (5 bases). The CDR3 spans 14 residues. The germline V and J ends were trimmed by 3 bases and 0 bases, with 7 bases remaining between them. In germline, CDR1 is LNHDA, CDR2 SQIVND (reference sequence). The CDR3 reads CASSIQGSTDTQYF. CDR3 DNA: TGTGCCAGTAGTATCCAGGGTAGCACAGATACGCAGTATTTT.

The CDR3 protein is CASSISSGTGNIQYF. The CDR3 DNA reads TGTGCCAGTAGTATTTCCTCCGGGACAGGGAACATTCAGTACTTC. The V call is TRBV19, the J call TRBJ2-4; TRBD1 matches 9 bases. Germline V gene data show CDR1 as LNHDA and CDR2 as SQIVND (reference sequence). This CDR3 spans 15 amino acids. Germline trimming cut 3 bases from V and 7 bases from J; bases unmatched to any gene: 7.

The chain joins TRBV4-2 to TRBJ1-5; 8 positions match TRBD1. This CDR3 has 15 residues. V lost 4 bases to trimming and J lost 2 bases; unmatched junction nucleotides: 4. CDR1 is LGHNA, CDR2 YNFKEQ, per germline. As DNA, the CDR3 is TGTGCCAGCAGCCTCGGACAGGGAGGCAATCAGCCCCAGCATTTT. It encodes CASSLGQGGNQPQHF.

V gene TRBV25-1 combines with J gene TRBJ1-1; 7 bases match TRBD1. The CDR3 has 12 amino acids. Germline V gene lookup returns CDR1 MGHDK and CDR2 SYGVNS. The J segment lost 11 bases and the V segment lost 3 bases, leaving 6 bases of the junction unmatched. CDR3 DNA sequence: TGTGCCAGCAGTGAGCGACAGGGTGGGGCTTTCTTT. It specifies CASSERQGGAFF.

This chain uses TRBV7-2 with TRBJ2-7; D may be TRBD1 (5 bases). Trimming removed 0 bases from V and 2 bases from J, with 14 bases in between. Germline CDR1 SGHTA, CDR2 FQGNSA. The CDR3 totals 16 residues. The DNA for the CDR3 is TGTGCCAGCAGCTTAGCGTTGAAGGGGATAACCTACGAGCAGTACTTC. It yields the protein CASSLALKGITYEQYF.

The CDR3: CASGEQRSQPQHF. CDR3 sequence (DNA): TGTGCCAGTGGGGAGCAGAGGAGTCAGCCCCAGCATTTT. The chain recombines TRBV19 with TRBJ1-5; D gene uncertain. The CDR3 totals 13 residues. CDR1 is LNHDA and CDR2 is SQIVND in the germline V gene (reference sequence). V lost 8 bases, J lost 6 bases, and 14 bases lay in between.

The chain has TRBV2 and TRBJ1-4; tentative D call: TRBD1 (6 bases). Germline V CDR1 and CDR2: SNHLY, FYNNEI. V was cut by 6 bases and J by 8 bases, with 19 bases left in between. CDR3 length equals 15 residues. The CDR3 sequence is CASSRPVNGQEKLFF. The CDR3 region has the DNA TGTGCCAGCAGCAGACCGGTTAATGGACAGGAAAAACTGTTTTTT. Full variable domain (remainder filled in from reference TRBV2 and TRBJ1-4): EPEVTQTPSHQVTQMGQEVILRCVPISNHLYFYWYRQILGQKVEFLVSFYNNEISEKSEIFDDQFSVERPDGSNFTLKIRSTKLEDSAMYFCASSRPVNGQEKLFFGSGTQLSVL.

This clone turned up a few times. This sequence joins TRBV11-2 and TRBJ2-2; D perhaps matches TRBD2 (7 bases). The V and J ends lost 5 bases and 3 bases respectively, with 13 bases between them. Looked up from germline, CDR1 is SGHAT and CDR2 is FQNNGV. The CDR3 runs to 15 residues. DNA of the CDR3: TGTGCCAGCAGCCTCGGGGGGCCATACACCGGGGAGCTGTTTTTT. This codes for CASSLGGPYTGELFF.